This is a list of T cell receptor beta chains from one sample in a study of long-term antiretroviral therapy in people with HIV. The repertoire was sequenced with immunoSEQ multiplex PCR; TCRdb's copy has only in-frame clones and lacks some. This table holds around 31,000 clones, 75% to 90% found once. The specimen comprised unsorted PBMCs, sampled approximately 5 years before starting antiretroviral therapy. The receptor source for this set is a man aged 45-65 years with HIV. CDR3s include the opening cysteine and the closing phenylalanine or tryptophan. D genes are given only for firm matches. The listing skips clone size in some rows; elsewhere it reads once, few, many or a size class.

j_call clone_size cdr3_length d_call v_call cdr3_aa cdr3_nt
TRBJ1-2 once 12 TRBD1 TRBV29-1 CSVWTGDYGYTF TGCAGCGTCTGGACAGGGGACTATGGCTACACCTTC
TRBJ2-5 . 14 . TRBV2 CASSSQGSQETQYF TGTGCCAGCAGCTCACAGGGCAGCCAAGAGACCCAGTACTTC
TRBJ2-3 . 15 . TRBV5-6 CASSLMGPSTDTQYF TGTGCCAGCAGCTTGATGGGGCCAAGCACAGATACGCAGTATTTT
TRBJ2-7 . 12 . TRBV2 CASSDRAWEQYF TGTGCCAGCAGTGACAGGGCCTGGGAGCAGTACTTC
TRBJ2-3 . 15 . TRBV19 CASSLRFSGTDTQYF TGTGCCAGTAGTCTGCGGTTTAGCGGCACAGATACGCAGTATTTT
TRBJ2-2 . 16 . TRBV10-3 CAISEVVSANTGELFF TGTGCCATCAGTGAGGTGGTGTCCGCGAACACCGGGGAGCTGTTTTTT
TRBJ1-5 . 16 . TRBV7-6 CASSLVAQGGGQPQHF TGTGCCAGCAGCTTAGTGGCACAGGGAGGGGGTCAGCCCCAGCATTTT
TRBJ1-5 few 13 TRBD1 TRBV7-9 CASSAGGDQPQHF TGTGCCAGCAGCGCAGGGGGCGATCAGCCCCAGCATTTT
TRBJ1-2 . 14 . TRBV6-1 CASRFAGFGYGYTF TGTGCCAGCAGATTCGCCGGGTTCGGCTATGGCTACACCTTC
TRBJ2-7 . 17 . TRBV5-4 CASSPDAGTAWAYEQYF TGTGCCAGCAGCCCAGATGCAGGGACCGCGTGGGCCTACGAGCAGTACTTC
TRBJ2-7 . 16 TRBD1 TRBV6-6 CASSPGTGHPANEQYF TGTGCCAGCAGCCCCGGGACAGGGCACCCCGCTAACGAGCAGTACTTC
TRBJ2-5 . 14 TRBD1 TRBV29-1 CSVVDRAIGETQYF TGCAGCGTTGTAGACAGGGCGATTGGAGAGACCCAGTACTTC
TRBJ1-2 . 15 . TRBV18 CASSPDLRGSHGYTF TGTGCCAGCTCACCAGACCTACGAGGTTCCCATGGCTACACCTTC
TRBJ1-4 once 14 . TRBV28 CASRPGAGDEKLFF TGTGCCAGCAGGCCGGGGGCGGGGGATGAAAAACTGTTTTTT
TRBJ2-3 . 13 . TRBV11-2 CASSLDLTDTQYF TGTGCCAGCAGCTTAGACCTTACAGATACGCAGTATTTT